This entry describes one T cell receptor beta chain. The sample belongs to a study of OX40 agonist ivuxolimab in advanced cancers. For the study at large: Age averaged around 58 years (range roughly 20 to 90), and 82.7% were male.

Some clones are missing from TCRdb's copy, which holds only in-frame ones; the method was immunoSEQ multiplex PCR. The data show roughly 40,000 clones, with 70% to 90% seen just once and 16% held by the top ten. Per the germline V gene, CDR1 is SGDLS and CDR2 is YYNGEE. The V gene end was trimmed by 3 bases and the J gene end by 3 bases; junction bases not matched to a gene: 7. The CDR3 runs to 16 residues. The sequencing used CD4+ or CD8+ T cells sorted from blood, collected in a trial of the OX40 agonist ivuxolimab. The gene calls are TRBV9 and TRBJ2-1, with TRBD1 matching over 9 bases. The clonotype comes from an adult with an advanced solid tumor such as melanoma, head and neck, liver or kidney cancer. Here the CDR3 reads CASSAYRGHHYNEQFF. In DNA, the CDR3 is TGTGCCAGCAGCGCCTACAGGGGGCATCACTACAATGAGCAGTTCTTC.